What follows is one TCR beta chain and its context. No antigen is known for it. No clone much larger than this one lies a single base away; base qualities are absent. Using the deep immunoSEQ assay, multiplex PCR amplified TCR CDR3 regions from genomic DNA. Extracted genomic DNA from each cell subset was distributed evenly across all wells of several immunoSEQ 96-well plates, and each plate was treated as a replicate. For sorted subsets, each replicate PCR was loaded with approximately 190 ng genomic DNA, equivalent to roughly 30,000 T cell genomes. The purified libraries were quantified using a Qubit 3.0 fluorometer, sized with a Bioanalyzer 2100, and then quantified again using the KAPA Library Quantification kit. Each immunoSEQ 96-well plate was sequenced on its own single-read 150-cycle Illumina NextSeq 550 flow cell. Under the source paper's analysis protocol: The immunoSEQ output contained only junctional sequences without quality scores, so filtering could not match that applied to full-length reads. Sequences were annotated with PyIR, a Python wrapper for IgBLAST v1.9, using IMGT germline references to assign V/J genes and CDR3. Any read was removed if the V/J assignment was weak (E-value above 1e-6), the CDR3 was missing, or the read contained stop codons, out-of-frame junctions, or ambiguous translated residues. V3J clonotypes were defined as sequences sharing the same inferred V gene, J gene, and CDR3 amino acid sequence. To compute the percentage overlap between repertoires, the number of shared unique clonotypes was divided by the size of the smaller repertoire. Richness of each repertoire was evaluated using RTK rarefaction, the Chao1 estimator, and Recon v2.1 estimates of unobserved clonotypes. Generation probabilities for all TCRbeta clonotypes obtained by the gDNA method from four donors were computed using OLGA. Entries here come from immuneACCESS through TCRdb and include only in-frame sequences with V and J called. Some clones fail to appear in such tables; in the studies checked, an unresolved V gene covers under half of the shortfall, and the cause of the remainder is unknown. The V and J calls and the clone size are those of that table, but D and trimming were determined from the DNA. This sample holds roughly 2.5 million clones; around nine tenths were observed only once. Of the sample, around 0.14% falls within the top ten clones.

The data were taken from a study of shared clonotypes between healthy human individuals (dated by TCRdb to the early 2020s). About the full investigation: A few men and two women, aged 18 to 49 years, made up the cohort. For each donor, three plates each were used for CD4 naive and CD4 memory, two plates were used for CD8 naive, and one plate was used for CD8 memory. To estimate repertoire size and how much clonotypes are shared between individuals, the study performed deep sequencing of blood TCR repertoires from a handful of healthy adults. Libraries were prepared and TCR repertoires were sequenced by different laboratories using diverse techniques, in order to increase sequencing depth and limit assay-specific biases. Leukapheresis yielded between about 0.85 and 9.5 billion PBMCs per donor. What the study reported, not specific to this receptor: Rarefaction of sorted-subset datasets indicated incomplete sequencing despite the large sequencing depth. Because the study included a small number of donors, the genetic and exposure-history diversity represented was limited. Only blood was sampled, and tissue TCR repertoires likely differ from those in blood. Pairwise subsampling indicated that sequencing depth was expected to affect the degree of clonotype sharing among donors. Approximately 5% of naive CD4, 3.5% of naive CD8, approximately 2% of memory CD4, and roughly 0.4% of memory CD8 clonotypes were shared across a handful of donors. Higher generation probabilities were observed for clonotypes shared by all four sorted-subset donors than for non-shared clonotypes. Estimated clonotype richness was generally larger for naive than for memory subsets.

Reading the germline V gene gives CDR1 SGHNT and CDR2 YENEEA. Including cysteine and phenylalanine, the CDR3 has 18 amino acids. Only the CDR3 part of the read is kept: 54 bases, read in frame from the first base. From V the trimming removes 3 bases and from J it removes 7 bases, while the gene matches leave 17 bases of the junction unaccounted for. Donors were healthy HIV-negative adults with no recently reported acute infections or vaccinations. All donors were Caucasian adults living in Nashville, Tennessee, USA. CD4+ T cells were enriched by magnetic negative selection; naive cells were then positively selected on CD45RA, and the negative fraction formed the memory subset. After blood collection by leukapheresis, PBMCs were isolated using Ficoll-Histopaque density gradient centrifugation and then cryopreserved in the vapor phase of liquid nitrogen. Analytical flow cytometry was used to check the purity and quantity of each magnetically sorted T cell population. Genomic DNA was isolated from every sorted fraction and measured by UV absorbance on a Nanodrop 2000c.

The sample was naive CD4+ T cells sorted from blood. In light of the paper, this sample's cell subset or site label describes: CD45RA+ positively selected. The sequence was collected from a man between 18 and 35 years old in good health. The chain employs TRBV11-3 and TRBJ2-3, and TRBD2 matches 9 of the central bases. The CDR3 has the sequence CASSLGGQGGRALNTQYF. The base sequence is TGTGCCAGCAGCTTGGGGGGTCAAGGCGGGAGGGCGTTGAATACGCAGTATTTT.